This is a list of T cell receptor beta chains from one sample in a study of shared clonotypes between healthy human individuals. Produced via immunoSEQ multiplex PCR; TCRdb's table is partial and in-frame only. This sample has 450,000 to 500,000 clones, with about 82% found just once. Sequenced sample: PBMCs. The receptors were sampled from a woman between 40 and 50 years old in good health. Some clones in this sample may be carry-over from other donors' samples. CDR3s include the opening cysteine and the closing phenylalanine or tryptophan. D genes are given only for firm matches. Only part of the rows carry a size: once, few, many, or a class if the clone is expanded.

D | J | size | V | length | DNA | CDR3
TRBD2 | TRBJ2-7 | NA | TRBV2 | 13 | TGTGCCAGCAGTGAGGGGACTAAGACCGAGCAGTACTTC | CASSEGTKTEQYF
TRBD2 | TRBJ2-2 | NA | TRBV10-1 | 14 | TGCGCCAGCAGTGAGCCGGGAGGGGCCGGGGAGCTGTTTTTT | CASSEPGGAGELFF
NA | TRBJ2-1 | NA | TRBV9 | 15 | TGTGCCAGCACCCTGGGGCGGGGTTCCTACAATGAGCAGTTCTTC | CASTLGRGSYNEQFF
NA | TRBJ2-7 | NA | TRBV6-5 | 12 | TGTGCCAGCAGTGTACGCGGCTACGAGCAGTACTTC | CASSVRGYEQYF
TRBD2 | TRBJ2-1 | NA | TRBV6-4 | 14 | TGTGCCAGCAGTTCTAGCGGGAGGTCCAGTGAGCAGTTCTTC | CASSSSGRSSEQFF
TRBD2 | TRBJ2-1 | NA | TRBV6-6 | 13 | TGTGCCAGCAGTTACCCCACTAGCGGCGAGCAGTTCTTC | CASSYPTSGEQFF
TRBD2 | TRBJ2-1 | once | TRBV11-3 | 15 | TGTGCCAGCAGCTTACCGAGTAGCGGGAGAATAAAGCAGTTCTTC | CASSLPSSGRIKQFF
TRBD2 | TRBJ2-7 | few | TRBV13 | 15 | TGTGCCAGCAGCTCTTCTAGCGGGGGCTCCTACGAGCAGTACTTC | CASSSSSGGSYEQYF
TRBD2 | TRBJ2-1 | NA | TRBV6-4 | 16 | TGTGCCAGCAGTGACTCTGCTAGCGGGGGATACAATGAGCAGTTCTTC | CASSDSASGGYNEQFF
NA | TRBJ2-3 | many | TRBV19 | 13 | TGTGCCAGTAGTATTAGGAACACAGATACGCAGTATTTT | CASSIRNTDTQYF
NA | TRBJ1-2 | NA | TRBV28 | 12 | TGTGCCAGCCGCTCGGGGAACTATGGCTACACCTTC | CASRSGNYGYTF
NA | TRBJ2-5 | NA | TRBV30 | 12 | TGTGCCTGGAGTAAAGTTCGGGAGACCCAGTACTTC | CAWSKVRETQYF
NA | TRBJ1-5 | NA | TRBV29-1 | 17 | TGCAGCGTTAGGTTCAGTCGTCAGGGCTATAGCAATCAGCCCCAGCATTTT | CSVRFSRQGYSNQPQHF
NA | TRBJ2-7 | NA | TRBV28 | 14 | TGTGCCAGCAGTTTAGAGTGGCGGTTCGACGAGCAGTACTTC | CASSLEWRFDEQYF
TRBD1 | TRBJ1-5 | NA | TRBV6-5 | 15 | TGTGCCAGCAGTCCAGGGGGTACGACGGGGCAGCCCCAGCATTTT | CASSPGGTTGQPQHF
NA | TRBJ2-7 | NA | TRBV7-8 | 14 | TGTGCCAGCACCTCCCAGCCCAGCTTCTACGAGCAGTACTTC | CASTSQPSFYEQYF
NA | TRBJ1-2 | many | TRBV5-1 | 13 | TGCGCCAGCAGCTTGGAGCGGTTCGGGGGCTACACCTTC | CASSLERFGGYTF
NA | TRBJ2-7 | NA | TRBV6-6 | 14 | TGTGCCAGTACGTGGGGGGCCGGTGGTTACGAGCAGTACTTC | CASTWGAGGYEQYF
NA | TRBJ2-3 | many | TRBV6-1 | 15 | TGTGCCAGCAGTGAAGTGAGACTAAGCACAGATACGCAGTATTTT | CASSEVRLSTDTQYF
NA | TRBJ1-2 | few | TRBV5-6 | 14 | TGTGCCAGCAGCTTGGAGGGACTGTCCTATGGCTACACCTTC | CASSLEGLSYGYTF
NA | TRBJ2-2 | NA | TRBV5-1 | 13 | TGCGCCAGCAGCTTGACCCCCACCGGGGAGCTGTTTTTT | CASSLTPTGELFF
NA | TRBJ2-5 | NA | TRBV18 | 15 | TGTGCCAGCTCACCGCCGGGACGGACCCAAGAGACCCAGTACTTC | CASSPPGRTQETQYF
NA | TRBJ2-7 | once | TRBV6-1 | 14 | TGTGCCAGCAGTGAAATTCGGGGGAACTTGGAGCAGTACTTC | CASSEIRGNLEQYF
NA | TRBJ2-2 | NA | TRBV5-4 | 15 | TGTGCCAGCAGCCGGGGGACAGCGAACACCGGGGAGCTGTTTTTT | CASSRGTANTGELFF
TRBD2 | TRBJ2-7 | NA | TRBV28 | 14 | TGTGCCAGCAGTTTAGCGGGAGGAAGCGGCGAGCAGTACTTC | CASSLAGGSGEQYF
NA | TRBJ1-5 | NA | TRBV7-2 | 13 | TGTGCCAGCAGCTTAGGAGGCGGTCAGCCCCAGCATTTT | CASSLGGGQPQHF
NA | TRBJ2-5 | NA | TRBV28 | 12 | TGTGCCAGCAGTTTATTGTTGGAGACCCAGTACTTC | CASSLLLETQYF
TRBD2 | TRBJ2-2 | NA | TRBV5-8 | 14 | TGTGCCAGTGGACTAGCCCGACCGGGTGGGGAGCTGTTTTTT | CASGLARPGGELFF
NA | TRBJ1-5 | NA | TRBV4-3 | 15 | TGCGCCAGTAGCCAAGATGGGCAGGGTGGCCAGCCCCAGCATTTT | CASSQDGQGGQPQHF
NA | TRBJ1-5 | NA | TRBV28 | 13 | TGTGCCATACGGGAGGGTCTTAATCAGCCCCAGCATTTT | CAIREGLNQPQHF
NA | TRBJ2-3 | NA | TRBV6-1 | 13 | TGTGCCAGCAGAGTTCTCGGCACAGATACGCAGTATTTT | CASRVLGTDTQYF
NA | TRBJ2-7 | few | TRBV28 | 13 | TGTGCCAGCAGTAGGACTTTCTCCTACGAGCAGTACTTC | CASSRTFSYEQYF
TRBD2 | TRBJ2-7 | NA | TRBV18 | 14 | TGTGCCAGCTCAAGGGGTAGCGGGAGTCTCGAGCAGTACTTC | CASSRGSGSLEQYF
TRBD1 | TRBJ1-2 | NA | TRBV5-1 | 16 | TGCGCCAGCAGCTTCTTGACAGGGGGCCAGAACTATGGCTACACCTTC | CASSFLTGGQNYGYTF
NA | TRBJ2-7 | once | TRBV6-5 | 14 | TGTGCCAGCACTCAACAGGTATCCCCCTACGAGCAGTACTTC | CASTQQVSPYEQYF
NA | TRBJ2-7 | once | TRBV10-2 | 15 | TGCGCCAGCAGTGAGCCCCGGACGGTAGCCTACGAGCAGTACTTC | CASSEPRTVAYEQYF
NA | TRBJ1-1 | few | TRBV30 | 14 | TGTGCCTGGAGCAGAGCCAATCCCAACACTGAAGCTTTCTTT | CAWSRANPNTEAFF
NA | TRBJ2-3 | NA | TRBV27 | 13 | TGTGCCACCAGCATGCGGCTCACAGATACGCAGTATTTT | CATSMRLTDTQYF
TRBD2 | TRBJ2-7 | NA | TRBV6-6 | 14 | TGTGCCAGCAGCCCCACTAGCGGGAGCTACGAGCAGTACTTC | CASSPTSGSYEQYF
NA | TRBJ1-2 | NA | TRBV5-1 | 14 | TGCGCCAGCAGCTTGGGACACGGGGACTATGGCTACACCTTC | CASSLGHGDYGYTF
TRBD2 | TRBJ2-1 | NA | TRBV7-2 | 15 | TGTGCCAGCAGCTTAGTCAGCGGGAGCCCAAATGAGCAGTTCTTC | CASSLVSGSPNEQFF
TRBD1 | TRBJ2-5 | NA | TRBV7-9 | 13 | TGTGCCAGCAGCCGGACAGGGGGAGAGACCCAGTACTTC | CASSRTGGETQYF
NA | TRBJ1-1 | many | TRBV15 | 15 | TGTGCCACCAGCAGAGTAGGGGCTAGGAACACTGAAGCTTTCTTT | CATSRVGARNTEAFF
TRBD1 | TRBJ2-7 | NA | TRBV30 | 14 | TGTGCCTGGAGTCCAGGGACAGGGGCCTACGAGCAGTACTTC | CAWSPGTGAYEQYF
NA | TRBJ2-2 | NA | TRBV27 | 13 | TGTGCCAGCAGTTTCCAGAGCTCCGGGGAGCTGTTTTTT | CASSFQSSGELFF
NA | TRBJ1-5 | few | TRBV30 | 13 | TGTGCCTGGAGTGCGCTGAATAATCAGCCCCAGCATTTT | CAWSALNNQPQHF
NA | TRBJ2-5 | NA | TRBV7-3 | 13 | TGTGCCAGCAGCTTAACGCACCAAGAGACCCAGTACTTC | CASSLTHQETQYF